The T cell receptor (beta chain) described here comes from a study of blood T cell repertoires in COVID-19. The method was immunoSEQ multiplex PCR; TCRdb's version includes in-frame clones alone and lacks a portion of them. The sample records about 170,000 clones, roughly 90% being singletons. The CDR3 extends over 15 amino acids. Germline V gene sequence: CDR1 LGHDT, CDR2 YNNKEL (reference sequence). V was trimmed by 0 bases and J by 1 base, leaving 7 bases between them. This TCR was recovered from a human donor with acute COVID-19. The donor label of this sample is uncertain. Material for sequencing was PBMCs or T cells enriched from blood (not recorded which). This chain connects TRBV3-1 (or the pseudogene TRBV3-2) to TRBJ1-3, with a tentative D call TRBD1 (5 bases). CDR3 amino acids: CASSQDRVSGNTIYF. CDR3 bases: TGTGCCAGCAGCCAAGACAGGGTTTCTGGAAACACCATATATTTT.